This T cell receptor beta chain was found in a study of blood T cell repertoires in COVID-19. Overall study: Acute and convalescent COVID-19 samples came from the United States, Italy and Spain.

With 5 bases clipped from V and 2 bases from J, the junction kept 5 bases outside the gene matches. Germline CDR1 reads SEHNR; CDR2 reads FQNEAQ (reference sequence). This CDR3 has 17 residues. The assay was immunoSEQ multiplex PCR, and TCRdb's table has in-frame clones only and misses some. The sample lists 220,000 or so clones, approximately 90% occurring once. The V call is TRBV7-9, the J call TRBJ2-2; TRBD2 matches at 13 bases. The sample was peripheral blood. The clonotype comes from a man aged 55 to 70 with COVID-19, enrolled during active disease. The CDR3 nucleotides are TGTGCCAGCAGCCTACTAGCGGGGGGGCGTAACACCGGGGAGCTGTTTTTT. Amino acid sequence: CASSLLAGGRNTGELFF.